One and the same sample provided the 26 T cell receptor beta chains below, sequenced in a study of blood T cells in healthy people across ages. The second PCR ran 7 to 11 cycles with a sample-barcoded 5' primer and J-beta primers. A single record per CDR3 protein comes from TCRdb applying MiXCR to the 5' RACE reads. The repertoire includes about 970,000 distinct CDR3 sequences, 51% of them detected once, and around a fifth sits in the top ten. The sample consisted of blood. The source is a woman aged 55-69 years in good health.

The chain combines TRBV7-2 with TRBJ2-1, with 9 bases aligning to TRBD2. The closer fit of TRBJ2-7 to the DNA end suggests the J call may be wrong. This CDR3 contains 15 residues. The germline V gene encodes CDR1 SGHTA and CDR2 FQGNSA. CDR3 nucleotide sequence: TGTGCCAGCAGCTTATCGCGGGAGGGTTACAATGAGCAGTACTTC. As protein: CASSLSREGYNEQYF.

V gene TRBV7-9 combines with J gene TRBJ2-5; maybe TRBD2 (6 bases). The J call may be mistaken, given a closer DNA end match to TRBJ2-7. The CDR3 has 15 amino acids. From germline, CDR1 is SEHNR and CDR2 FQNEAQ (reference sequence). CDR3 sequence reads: CASSEHSTRTYEQYF. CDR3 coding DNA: TGTGCCAGCAGCGAACACTCGACTAGAACCTACGAGCAGTACTTC.

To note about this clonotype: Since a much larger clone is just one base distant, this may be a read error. The CDR3 DNA reads as TGCGCCAGCAGCTGGGTCGTTGGGGAGACCCAGTACTTC. Its translation: CASSWVVGETQYF. J is TRBJ2-7 and V is TRBV5-1; D unclear. The J call may be wrong; the DNA end is better matched by TRBJ2-5. The germline gives CDR1 SGHRS, CDR2 YFSETQ. There are 13 residues in the CDR3.

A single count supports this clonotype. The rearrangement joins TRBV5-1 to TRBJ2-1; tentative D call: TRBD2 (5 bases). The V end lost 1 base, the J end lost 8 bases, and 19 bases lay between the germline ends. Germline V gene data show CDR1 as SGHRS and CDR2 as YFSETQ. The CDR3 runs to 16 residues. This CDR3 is CASSLSADLRADEQFF. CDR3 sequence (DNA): TGCGCCAGCAGCTTGTCAGCGGATTTAAGGGCCGATGAGCAGTTCTTC. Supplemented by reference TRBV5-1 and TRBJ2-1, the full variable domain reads KAGVTQTPRYLIKTRGQQVTLSCSPISGHRSVSWYQQTPGQGLQFLFEYFSETQRNKGNFPGRFSGRQFSNSRSEMNVSTLELGDSALYLCASSLSADLRADEQFFGPGTRLTVL.

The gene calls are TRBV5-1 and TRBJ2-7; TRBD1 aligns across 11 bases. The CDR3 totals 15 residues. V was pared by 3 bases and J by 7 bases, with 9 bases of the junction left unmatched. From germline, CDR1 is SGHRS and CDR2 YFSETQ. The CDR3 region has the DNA TGCGCCAGCAGCTCAACCGGGACAGGGGGAAGAGAGCAGTACTTC. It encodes CASSSTGTGGREQYF.

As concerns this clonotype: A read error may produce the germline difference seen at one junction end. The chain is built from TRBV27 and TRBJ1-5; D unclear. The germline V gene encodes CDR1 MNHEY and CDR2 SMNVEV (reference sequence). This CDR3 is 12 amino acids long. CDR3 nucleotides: TGTGCCTGCAGCGTAGGGAATCAGCCCCAGCATTTT. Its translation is CACSVGNQPQHF.

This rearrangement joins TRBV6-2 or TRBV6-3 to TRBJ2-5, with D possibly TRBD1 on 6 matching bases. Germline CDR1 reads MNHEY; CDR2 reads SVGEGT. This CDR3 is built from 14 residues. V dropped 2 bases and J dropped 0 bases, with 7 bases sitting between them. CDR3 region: CASSYQGYQETQYF. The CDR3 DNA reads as TGTGCCAGCAGTTACCAGGGGTACCAAGAGACCCAGTACTTC.

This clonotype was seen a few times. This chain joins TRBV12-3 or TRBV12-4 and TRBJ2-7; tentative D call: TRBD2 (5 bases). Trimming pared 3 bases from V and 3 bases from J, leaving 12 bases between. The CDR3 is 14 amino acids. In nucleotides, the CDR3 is TGTGCCAGCAGTTTCGAGGGCAGAAACTACGAGCAGTACTTC. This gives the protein CASSFEGRNYEQYF.

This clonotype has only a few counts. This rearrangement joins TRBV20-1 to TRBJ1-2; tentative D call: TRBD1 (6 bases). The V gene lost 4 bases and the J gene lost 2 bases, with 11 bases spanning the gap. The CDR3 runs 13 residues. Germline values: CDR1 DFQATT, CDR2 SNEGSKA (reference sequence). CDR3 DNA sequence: TGCAGTGCTACCACCACAGGGAACTATGGCTACACCTTC. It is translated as CSATTTGNYGYTF.

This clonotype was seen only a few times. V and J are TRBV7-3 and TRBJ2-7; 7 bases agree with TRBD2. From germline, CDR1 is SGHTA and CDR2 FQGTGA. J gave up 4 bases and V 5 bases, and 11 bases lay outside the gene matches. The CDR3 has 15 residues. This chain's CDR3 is CASSPQAGKGYEQYF. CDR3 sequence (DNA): TGTGCCAGCAGCCCCCAAGCGGGAAAAGGTTACGAGCAGTACTTC.

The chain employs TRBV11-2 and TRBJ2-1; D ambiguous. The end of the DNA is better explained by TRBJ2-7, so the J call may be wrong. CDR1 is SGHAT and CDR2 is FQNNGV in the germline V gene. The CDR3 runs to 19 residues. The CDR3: CASSSIRGGRKSSYNEQYF. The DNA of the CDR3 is TGTGCCAGCAGCTCGATCCGAGGTGGGCGGAAAAGCTCCTACAATGAGCAGTACTTC.

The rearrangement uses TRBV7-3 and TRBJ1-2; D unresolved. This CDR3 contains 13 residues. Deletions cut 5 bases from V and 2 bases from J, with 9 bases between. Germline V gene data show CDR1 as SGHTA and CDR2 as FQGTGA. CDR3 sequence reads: CASSADENYGYTF. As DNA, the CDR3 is TGTGCCAGCAGCGCGGACGAAAACTATGGCTACACCTTC.

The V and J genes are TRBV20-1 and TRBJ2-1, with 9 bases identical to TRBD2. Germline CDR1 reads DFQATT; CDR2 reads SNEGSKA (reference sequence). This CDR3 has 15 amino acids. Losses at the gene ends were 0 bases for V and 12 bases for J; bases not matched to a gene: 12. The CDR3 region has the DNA TGCAGTGCTAGAGATATAGCGGGAGCAACATTTGGGCAGTTCTTC. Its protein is CSARDIAGATFGQFF.

The CDR3 sequence: CSADPPQRVSYEQYF. The DNA for the CDR3 is TGCAGTGCCGACCCCCCCCAGCGGGTCTCCTACGAGCAGTACTTC. The chain combines TRBV20-1 with TRBJ2-7; weak D call: TRBD2 (6 bases). CDR1 is DFQATT, CDR2 SNEGSKA, per germline (reference sequence). V lost 6 bases, J lost 0 bases, and 18 bases lay in between. This CDR3 contains 15 residues.

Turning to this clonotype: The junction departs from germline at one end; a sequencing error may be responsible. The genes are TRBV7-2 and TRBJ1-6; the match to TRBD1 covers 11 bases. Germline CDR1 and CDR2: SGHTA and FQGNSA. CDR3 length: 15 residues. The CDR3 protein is CPSSAGTGGGSPLHF. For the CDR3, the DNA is TGTCCCAGCAGCGCCGGGACAGGGGGTGGGTCACCCCTCCACTTT.

CDR3 region: CASSQTRTGEAFF. The DNA for the CDR3 is TGTGCCAGCAGCCAAACCCGGACAGGGGAAGCTTTCTTT. The chain employs TRBV4-2 and TRBJ1-1, with 8 bases matching TRBD1. The ends lost 2 bases at V and 8 bases at J; junction bases unmatched: 4. CDR1 LGHNA and CDR2 YNFKEQ come from the germline V gene. The CDR3 has 13 amino acids.

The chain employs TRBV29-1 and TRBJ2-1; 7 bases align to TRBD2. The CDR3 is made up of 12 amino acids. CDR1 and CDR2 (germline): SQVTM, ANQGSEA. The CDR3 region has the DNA TGCAGTGCCCACCTGGGGGGGAGGGCCGCGTTCTTC. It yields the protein CSAHLGGRAAFF.

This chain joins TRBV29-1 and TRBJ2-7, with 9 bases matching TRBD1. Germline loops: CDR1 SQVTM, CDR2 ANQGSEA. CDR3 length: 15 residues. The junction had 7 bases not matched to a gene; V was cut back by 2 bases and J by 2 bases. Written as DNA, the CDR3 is TGCAGCGTTGAATTAGTGGGACAGGGAACCTACGAGCAGTACTTC. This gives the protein CSVELVGQGTYEQYF.

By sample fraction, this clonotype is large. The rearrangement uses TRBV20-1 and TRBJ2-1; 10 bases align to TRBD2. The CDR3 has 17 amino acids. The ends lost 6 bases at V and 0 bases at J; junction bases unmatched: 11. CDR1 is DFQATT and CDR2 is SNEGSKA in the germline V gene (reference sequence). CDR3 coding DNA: TGCAGTGCCTTAACCCGACTAGCGGGTAGCTCCTACAATGAGCAGTTCTTC. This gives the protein CSALTRLAGSSYNEQFF.

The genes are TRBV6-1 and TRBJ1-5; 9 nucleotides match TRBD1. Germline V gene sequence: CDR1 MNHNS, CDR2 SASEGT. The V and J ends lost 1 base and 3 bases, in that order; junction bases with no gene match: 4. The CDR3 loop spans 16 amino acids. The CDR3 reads CASSEVQGANNQPQHF. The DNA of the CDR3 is TGTGCCAGCAGTGAAGTACAGGGGGCGAACAATCAGCCCCAGCATTTT.

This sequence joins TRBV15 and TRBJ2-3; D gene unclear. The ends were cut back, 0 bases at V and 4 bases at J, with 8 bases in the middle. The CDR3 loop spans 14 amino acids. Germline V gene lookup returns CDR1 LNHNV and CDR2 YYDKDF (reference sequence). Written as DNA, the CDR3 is TGTGCCACCAGCAGAGATCGTGTGTCAGATACGCAGTATTTT. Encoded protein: CATSRDRVSDTQYF.

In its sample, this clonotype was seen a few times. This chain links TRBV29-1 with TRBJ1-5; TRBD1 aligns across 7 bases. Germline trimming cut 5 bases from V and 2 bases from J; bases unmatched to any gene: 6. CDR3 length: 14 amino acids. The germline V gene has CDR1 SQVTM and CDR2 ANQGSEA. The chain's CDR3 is CSVSTGTGNQPQHF. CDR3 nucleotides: TGCAGCGTTTCGACAGGGACCGGCAATCAGCCCCAGCATTTT.

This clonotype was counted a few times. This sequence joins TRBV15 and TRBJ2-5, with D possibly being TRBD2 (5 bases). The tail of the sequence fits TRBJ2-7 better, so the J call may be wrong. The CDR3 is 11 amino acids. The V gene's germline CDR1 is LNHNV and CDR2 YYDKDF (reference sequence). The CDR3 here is CATSSGDEQYF. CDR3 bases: TGTGCCACCAGCTCCGGGGACGAGCAGTACTTC.

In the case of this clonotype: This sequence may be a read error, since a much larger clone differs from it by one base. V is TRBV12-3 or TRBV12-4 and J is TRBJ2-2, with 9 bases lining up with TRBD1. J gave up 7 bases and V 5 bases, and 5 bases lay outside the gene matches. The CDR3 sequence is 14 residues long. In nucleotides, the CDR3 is TGTGCCAGCAGTGTAGGGACAGGGATCGGGGAGCTGTTTTTT. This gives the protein CASSVGTGIGELFF.

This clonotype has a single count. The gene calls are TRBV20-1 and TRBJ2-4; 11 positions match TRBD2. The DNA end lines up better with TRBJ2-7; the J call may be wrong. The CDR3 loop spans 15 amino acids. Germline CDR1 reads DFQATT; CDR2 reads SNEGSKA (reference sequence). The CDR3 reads CSAKELAGVPYEQYF. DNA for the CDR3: TGCAGTGCTAAAGAACTAGCGGGAGTCCCATACGAGCAGTACTTC.

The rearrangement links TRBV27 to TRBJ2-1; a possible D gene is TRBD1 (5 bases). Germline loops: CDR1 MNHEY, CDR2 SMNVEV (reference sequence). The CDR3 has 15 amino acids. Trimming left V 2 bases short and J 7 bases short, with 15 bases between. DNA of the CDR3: TGTGCCAGCAGTTTAGGGGCTGCCCTGGGGAATGAGCAGTTCTTC. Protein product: CASSLGAALGNEQFF.